The following is a TCR beta chain sequence with its context. Its antigen is not known. These data belong to a study of metastatic and nonmetastatic thyroid tumors. At the level of the study: Blood and tumor or nodule tissue repertoires from malignant and benign thyroid patients were compared.

CDR1 is DFQATT and CDR2 is SNEGSKA in the germline V gene (reference sequence). This CDR3 spans 15 amino acids. J lost 0 bases, V lost 3 bases, and 3 bases had no gene match. The study's findings and limits: Benign nodules were reported to have significantly lower TCR beta diversity than malignant thyroid tumors, in blood and tumor.

Thyroid surgery took place with no prior treatment in any patient. TCRdb re-clonotyped the PCR reads via MiXCR. Found here are 15,000 to 20,000 clones, approximately 26% of them singletons; the top ten hold 6.1%. Sequences were obtained from blood. The chain employs TRBV20-1 and TRBJ2-7, with TRBD2 identical over 12 bases. The sequence came from a female donor with papillary thyroid cancer or a benign thyroid nodule (not recorded which). Some clones in this sample may be carry-over from other donors' samples. CDR3 in amino acids: CSARLTSGSSYEQYF. In DNA form, the CDR3 reads TGCAGTGCTAGGTTGACTAGCGGGAGCTCCTACGAGCAGTACTTC.